This T cell receptor (beta chain) stems from a study of T cell responses to AZD1222 COVID-19 vaccine. Looking at the study overall: Recipients boosted at about 4 weeks or about 12 weeks are pooled.

The protocol was immunoSEQ multiplex PCR, while the TCRdb copy is restricted to in-frame clones and leaves out a portion. The table has about 120,000 clones, around 89% seen once. Broader study findings: As reported, nearly half of all spike-specific TCRs target variant regions that are unmutated. The repertoires were collected only after the peak T cell response. It was only 6 or 7 AZD1222 recipients who were seropositive at baseline.

In this sample, this clone turned up a few times. What it binds is unknown. With 6 bases removed from V and 1 base from J, the gap between germline ends came to 15 bases. Per germline, CDR1 MGHDK and CDR2 SYGVNS. CDR3 length equals 15 residues. The specimen was peripheral blood, collected on day 0 of AZD1222 vaccination. This sequence originates from an adult in good health. The chain links TRBV25-1 to TRBJ1-1; TRBD1 might be the D (6 bases). The CDR3 DNA reads TGTGCCAGCAGGGGACAAATCGTGGGGAACACTGAAGCTTTCTTT. It yields the protein CASRGQIVGNTEAFF.